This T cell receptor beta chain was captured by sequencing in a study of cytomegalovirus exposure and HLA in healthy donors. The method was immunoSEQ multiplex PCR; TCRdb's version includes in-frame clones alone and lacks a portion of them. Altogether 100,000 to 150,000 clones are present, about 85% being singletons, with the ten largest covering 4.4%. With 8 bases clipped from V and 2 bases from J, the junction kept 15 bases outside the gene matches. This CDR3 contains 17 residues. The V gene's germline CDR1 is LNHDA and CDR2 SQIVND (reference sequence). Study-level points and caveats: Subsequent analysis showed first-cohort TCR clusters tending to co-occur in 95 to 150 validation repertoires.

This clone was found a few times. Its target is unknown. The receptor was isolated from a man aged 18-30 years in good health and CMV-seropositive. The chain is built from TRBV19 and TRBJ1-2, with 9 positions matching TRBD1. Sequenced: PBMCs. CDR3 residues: CASFGTGTRLANYGYTF. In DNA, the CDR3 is TGTGCCAGTTTTGGGACAGGGACTAGACTTGCGAACTATGGCTACACCTTC.